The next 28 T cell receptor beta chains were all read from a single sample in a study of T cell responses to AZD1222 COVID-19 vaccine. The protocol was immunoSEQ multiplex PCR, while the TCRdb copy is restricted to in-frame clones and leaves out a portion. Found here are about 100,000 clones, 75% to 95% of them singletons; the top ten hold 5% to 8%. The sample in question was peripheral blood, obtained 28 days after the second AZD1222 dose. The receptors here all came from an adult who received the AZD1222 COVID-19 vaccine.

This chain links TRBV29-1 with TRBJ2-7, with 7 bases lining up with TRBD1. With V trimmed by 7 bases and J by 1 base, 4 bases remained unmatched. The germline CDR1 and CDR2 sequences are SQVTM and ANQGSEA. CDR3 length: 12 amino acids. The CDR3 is CSALTGSYEQYF. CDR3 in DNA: TGCAGCGCCCTGACAGGGTCCTACGAGCAGTACTTC.

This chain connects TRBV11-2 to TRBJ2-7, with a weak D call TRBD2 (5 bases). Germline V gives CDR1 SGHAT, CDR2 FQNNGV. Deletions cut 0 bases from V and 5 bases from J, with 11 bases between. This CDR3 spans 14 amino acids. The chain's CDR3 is CASSLEGYGNEQYF. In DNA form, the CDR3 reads TGTGCCAGCAGCTTAGAGGGCTACGGGAACGAGCAGTACTTC.

The CDR3 DNA reads as TGCAGCGTGGGACAGGGGGTTTCCTACGAGCAGTACTTC. This codes for CSVGQGVSYEQYF. The chain uses TRBV29-1 and TRBJ2-7; 11 nucleotides match TRBD1. Germline V lookup: CDR1 SQVTM, CDR2 ANQGSEA. The CDR3 loop spans 13 amino acids. The V and J ends lost 6 bases and 1 base, in that order; junction bases with no gene match: 2.

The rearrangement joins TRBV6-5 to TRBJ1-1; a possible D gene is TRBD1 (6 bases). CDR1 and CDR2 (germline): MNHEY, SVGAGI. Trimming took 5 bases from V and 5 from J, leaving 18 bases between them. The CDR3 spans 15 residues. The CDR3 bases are TGTGCCAGCAGTCCCTTCCCCAGGGGTGGAACTGAAGCTTTCTTT. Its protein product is CASSPFPRGGTEAFF.

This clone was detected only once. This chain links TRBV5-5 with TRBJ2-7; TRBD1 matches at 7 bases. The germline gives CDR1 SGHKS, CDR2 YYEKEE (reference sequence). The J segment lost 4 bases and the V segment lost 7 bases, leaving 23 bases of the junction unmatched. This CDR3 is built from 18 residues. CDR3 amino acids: CASGIWGQWGLLGYEQYF. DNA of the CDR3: TGTGCCAGCGGTATATGGGGACAGTGGGGGCTCTTGGGATACGAGCAGTACTTC.

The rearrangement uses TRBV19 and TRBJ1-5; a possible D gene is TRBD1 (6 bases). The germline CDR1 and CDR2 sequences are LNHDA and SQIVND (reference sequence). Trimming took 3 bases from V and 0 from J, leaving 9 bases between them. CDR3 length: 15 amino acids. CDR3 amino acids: CASSIRTDSNQPQHF. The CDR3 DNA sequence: TGTGCCAGTAGTATCCGGACAGATAGCAATCAGCCCCAGCATTTT.

CDR3 sequence reads: CSVVYQGKVYEQYF. In nucleotides, the CDR3 is TGCAGCGTTGTATACCAGGGGAAGGTCTACGAGCAGTACTTC. J is TRBJ2-7 and V is TRBV29-1; TRBD1 might be the D (6 bases). Trimming pared 4 bases from V and 3 bases from J, leaving 16 bases between. Germline values: CDR1 SQVTM, CDR2 ANQGSEA. This CDR3 has 14 amino acids.

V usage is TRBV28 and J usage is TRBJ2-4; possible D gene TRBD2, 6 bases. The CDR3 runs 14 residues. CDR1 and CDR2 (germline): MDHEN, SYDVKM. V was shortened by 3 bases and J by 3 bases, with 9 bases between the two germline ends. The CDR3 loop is CASSFGGVKNIQYF. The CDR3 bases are TGTGCCAGCAGTTTCGGCGGGGTCAAAAACATTCAGTACTTC.

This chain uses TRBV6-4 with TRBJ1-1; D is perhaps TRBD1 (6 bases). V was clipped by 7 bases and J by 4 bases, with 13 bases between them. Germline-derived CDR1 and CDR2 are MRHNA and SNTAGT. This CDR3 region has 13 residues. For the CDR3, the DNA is TGTGCCAGCACCAACAGGGATGGCACTGAAGCTTTCTTT. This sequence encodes CASTNRDGTEAFF.

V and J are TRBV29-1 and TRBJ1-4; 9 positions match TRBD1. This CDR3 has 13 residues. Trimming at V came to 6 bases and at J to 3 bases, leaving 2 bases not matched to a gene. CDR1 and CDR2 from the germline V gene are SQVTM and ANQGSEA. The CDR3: CSVGTGPNEKLFF. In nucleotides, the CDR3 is TGCAGCGTCGGGACAGGGCCTAATGAAAAACTGTTTTTT.

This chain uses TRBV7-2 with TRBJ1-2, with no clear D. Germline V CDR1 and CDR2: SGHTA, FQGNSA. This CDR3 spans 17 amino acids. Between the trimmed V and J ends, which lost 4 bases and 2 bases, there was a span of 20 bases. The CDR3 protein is CASSSPVLDLTNYGYTF. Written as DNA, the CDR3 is TGTGCCAGCAGCTCCCCGGTTTTAGACCTAACCAACTATGGCTACACCTTC.

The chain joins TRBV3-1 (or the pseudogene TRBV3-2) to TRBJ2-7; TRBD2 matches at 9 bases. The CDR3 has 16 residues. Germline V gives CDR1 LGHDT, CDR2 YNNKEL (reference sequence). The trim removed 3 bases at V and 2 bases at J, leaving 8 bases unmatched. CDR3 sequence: CASSHLIAGVTYEQYF. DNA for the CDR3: TGTGCCAGCAGCCATCTAATAGCGGGAGTCACCTACGAGCAGTACTTC.

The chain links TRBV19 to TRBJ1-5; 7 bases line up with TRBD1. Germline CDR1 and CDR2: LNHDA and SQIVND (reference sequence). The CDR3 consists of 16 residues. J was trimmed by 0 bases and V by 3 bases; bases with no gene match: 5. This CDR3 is CASSIWDSDSNQPQHF. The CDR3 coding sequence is TGTGCCAGTAGTATTTGGGACAGCGATAGCAATCAGCCCCAGCATTTT.

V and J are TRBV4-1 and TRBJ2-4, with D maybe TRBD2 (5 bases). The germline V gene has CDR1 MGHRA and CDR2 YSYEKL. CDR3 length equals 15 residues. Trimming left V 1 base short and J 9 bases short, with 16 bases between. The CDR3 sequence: CASSQVRGVGGIQYF. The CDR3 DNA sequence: TGCGCCAGCAGCCAAGTCAGAGGAGTTGGAGGCATTCAGTACTTC.

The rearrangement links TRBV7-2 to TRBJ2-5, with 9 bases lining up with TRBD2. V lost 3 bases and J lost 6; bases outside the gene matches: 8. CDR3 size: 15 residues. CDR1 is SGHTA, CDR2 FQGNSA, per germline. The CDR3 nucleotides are TGTGCCAGCAGCTTGATGCGGGAGGGCCCAAAGACCCAGTACTTC. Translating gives CASSLMREGPKTQYF.

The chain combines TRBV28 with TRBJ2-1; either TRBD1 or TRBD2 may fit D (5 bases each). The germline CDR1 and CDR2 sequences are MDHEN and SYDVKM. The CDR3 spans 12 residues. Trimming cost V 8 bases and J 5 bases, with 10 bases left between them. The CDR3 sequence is CASWDLNNEQFF. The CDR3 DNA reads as TGTGCCAGCTGGGACCTCAACAATGAGCAGTTCTTC.

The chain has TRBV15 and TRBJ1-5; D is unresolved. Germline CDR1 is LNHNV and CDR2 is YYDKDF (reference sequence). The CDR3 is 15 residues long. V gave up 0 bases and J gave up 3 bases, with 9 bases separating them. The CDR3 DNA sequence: TGTGCCACCAGCAGAGAAAGATCTAACAATCAGCCCCAGCATTTT. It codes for CATSRERSNNQPQHF.

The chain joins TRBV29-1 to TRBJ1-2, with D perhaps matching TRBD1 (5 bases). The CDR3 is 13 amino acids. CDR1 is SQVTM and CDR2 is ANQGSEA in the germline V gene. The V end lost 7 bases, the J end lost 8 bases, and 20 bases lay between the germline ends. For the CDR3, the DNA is TGCAGCGCCTCCCGACAGTCGCAGCAAGGCTACACCTTC. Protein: CSASRQSQQGYTF. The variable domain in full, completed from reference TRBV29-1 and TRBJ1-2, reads SAVISQKPSRDICQRGTSLTIQCQVDSQVTMMFWYRQQPGQSLTLIATANQGSEATYESGFVIDKFPISRPNLTFSTLTVSNMSPEDSSIYLCSASRQSQQGYTFGSGTRLTVV.

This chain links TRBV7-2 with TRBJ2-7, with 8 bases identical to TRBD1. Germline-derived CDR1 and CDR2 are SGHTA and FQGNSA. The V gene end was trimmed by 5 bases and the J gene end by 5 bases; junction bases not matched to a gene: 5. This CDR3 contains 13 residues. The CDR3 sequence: CASSPDRVHEQYF. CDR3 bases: TGTGCCAGCAGCCCGGACAGGGTTCACGAGCAGTACTTC.

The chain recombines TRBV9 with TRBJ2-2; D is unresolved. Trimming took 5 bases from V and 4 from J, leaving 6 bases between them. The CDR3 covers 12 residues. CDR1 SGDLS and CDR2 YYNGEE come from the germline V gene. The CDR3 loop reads CASSSGTGELFF. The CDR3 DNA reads TGTGCCAGCAGTAGTGGCACCGGGGAGCTGTTTTTT.

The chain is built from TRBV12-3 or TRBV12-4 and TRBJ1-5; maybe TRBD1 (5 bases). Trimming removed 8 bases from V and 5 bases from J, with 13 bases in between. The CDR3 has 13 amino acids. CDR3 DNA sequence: TGTGCCAGCGCCGACAGTGGGGATCAGCCCCAGCATTTT. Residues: CASADSGDQPQHF.

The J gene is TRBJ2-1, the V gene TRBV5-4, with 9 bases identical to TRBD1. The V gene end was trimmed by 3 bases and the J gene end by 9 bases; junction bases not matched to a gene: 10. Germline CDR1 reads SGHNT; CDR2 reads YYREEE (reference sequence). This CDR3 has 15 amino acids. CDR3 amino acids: CASSSDRGALGEQFF. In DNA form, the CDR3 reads TGTGCCAGCAGCTCGGACAGGGGCGCCCTTGGTGAGCAGTTCTTC.

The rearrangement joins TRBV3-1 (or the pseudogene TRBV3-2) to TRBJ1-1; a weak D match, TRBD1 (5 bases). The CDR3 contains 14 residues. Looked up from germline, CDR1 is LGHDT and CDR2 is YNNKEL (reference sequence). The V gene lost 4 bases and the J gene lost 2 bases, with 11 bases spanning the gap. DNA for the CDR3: TGTGCCAGCAGCCCGGACATCGGAAACACTGAAGCTTTCTTT. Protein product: CASSPDIGNTEAFF.

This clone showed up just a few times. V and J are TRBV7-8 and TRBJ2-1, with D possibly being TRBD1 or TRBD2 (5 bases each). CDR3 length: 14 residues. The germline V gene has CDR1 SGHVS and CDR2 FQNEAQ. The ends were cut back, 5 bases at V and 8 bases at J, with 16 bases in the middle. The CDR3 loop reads CASSPRGRVYEQFF. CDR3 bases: TGTGCCAGCAGCCCCCGGGGCAGGGTTTATGAGCAGTTCTTC.

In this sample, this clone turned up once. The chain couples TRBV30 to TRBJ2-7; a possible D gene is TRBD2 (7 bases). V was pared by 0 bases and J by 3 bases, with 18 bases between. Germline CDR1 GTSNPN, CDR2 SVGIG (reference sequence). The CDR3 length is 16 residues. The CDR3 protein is CAWSVGGRGLVYEQYF. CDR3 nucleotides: TGTGCCTGGAGTGTAGGGGGGAGGGGGTTAGTCTACGAGCAGTACTTC.

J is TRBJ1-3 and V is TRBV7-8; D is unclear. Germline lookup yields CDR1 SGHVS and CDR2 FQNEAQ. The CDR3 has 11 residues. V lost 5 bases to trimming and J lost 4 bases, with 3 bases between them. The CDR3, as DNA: TGTGCCAGCAGCCCGGGAAACACCATATATTTT. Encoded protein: CASSPGNTIYF. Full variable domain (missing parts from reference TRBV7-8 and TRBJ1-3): GAGVSQSPRYKVAKRGQDVALRCDPISGHVSLFWYQQALGQGPEFLTYFQNEAQLDKSGLPSDRFFAERPEGSVSTLKIQRTQQEDSAVYLCASSPGNTIYFGEGSWLTVV.

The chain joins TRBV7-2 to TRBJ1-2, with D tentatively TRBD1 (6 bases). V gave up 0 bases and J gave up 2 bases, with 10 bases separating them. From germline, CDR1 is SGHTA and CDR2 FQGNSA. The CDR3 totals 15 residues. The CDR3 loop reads CASSLAPRGNYGYTF. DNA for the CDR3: TGTGCCAGCAGCTTAGCCCCCAGGGGAAACTATGGCTACACCTTC.

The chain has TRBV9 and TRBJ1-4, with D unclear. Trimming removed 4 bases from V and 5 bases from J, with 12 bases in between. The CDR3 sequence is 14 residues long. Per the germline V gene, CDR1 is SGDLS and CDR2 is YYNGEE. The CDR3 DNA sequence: TGTGCCAGCAGCCCAGGAGGATCGAATGAAAAACTGTTTTTT. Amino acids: CASSPGGSNEKLFF.